This T cell receptor (beta chain) was profiled in a study of cytomegalovirus exposure and HLA in healthy donors. Regarding the study as a whole: Data from an earlier analysis indicated that most TCR beta V segments were productive either about 87% or about 30% of the time. A reported reduction in N-insertions relative to the approximately 640-donor mean was seen in an Asian-associated ancestry cluster in a later analysis.

Points on this clone: The target antigen is unknown.

This CDR3 comprises 14 residues. Germline assignment: CDR1 SEHNR and CDR2 FQNEAQ (reference sequence). Deletions cut 6 bases from V and 0 bases from J, with 9 bases between. The PCR was carried out with 60 Vbeta primers and 13 Jbeta primers. Sequencing used immunoSEQ multiplex PCR; TCRdb keeps in-frame clones, though not all of them. The sample comprises 180,000 or so clones, about 79% of which are singletons, and around 1.5% rests with the top ten. This TCR was sampled from a man between 18 and 35 years old in good health and CMV-seronegative. Source material: PBMCs. The V gene is TRBV7-9, the J gene TRBJ1-3; weak D call: TRBD1 (5 bases). DNA of the CDR3: TGTGCCAGCAGAAGAGACAGCTCTGGAAACACCATATATTTT. As protein: CASRRDSSGNTIYF.